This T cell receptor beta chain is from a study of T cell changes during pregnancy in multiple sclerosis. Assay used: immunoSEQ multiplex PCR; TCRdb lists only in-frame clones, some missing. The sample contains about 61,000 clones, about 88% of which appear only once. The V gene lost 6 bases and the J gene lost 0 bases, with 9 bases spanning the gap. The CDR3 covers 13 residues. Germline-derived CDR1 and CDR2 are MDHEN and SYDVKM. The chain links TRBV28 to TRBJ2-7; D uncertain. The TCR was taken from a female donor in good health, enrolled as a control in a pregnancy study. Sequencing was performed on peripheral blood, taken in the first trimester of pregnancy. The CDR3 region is CASSPYSSYEQYF. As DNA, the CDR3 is TGTGCCAGCAGCCCTTATAGCTCCTACGAGCAGTACTTC.